The 23 T cell receptor beta chains presented below share a single source sample, sequenced in a study of blood T cell repertoires in COVID-19. The repertoire was sequenced with immunoSEQ multiplex PCR; TCRdb's copy has only in-frame clones and lacks some. The sample records about 130,000 clones, approximately 86% being singletons. The specimen sequenced was PBMCs or T cells enriched from blood (not recorded which). These TCRs come from a woman between 50 and 59 years old who had recovered from COVID-19.

The chain uses TRBV19 and TRBJ1-5; a weak D match, TRBD1 (6 bases). Germline CDR1 LNHDA, CDR2 SQIVND (reference sequence). The germline V and J ends were trimmed by 4 bases and 3 bases, with 13 bases remaining between them. There are 15 residues in the CDR3. The CDR3 sequence: CASSSNQGNNQPQHF. The CDR3 DNA follows: TGTGCCAGTAGTAGTAATCAGGGGAACAATCAGCCCCAGCATTTT.

The CDR3 loop reads CATPVGGGRDTEAFF. Written as DNA, the CDR3 is TGTGCCACTCCTGTCGGGGGGGGGCGGGACACTGAAGCTTTCTTT. V and J are TRBV24-1 and TRBJ1-1; maybe TRBD1 (6 bases). The CDR3 covers 15 residues. V shed 10 bases and J shed 3 bases, with 20 bases lying between them. CDR1 is KGHDR and CDR2 is SFDVKD in the germline V gene.

The V call is TRBV10-3, the J call TRBJ2-3; TRBD1 matches 9 bases. The CDR3 has 15 amino acids. J was trimmed by 2 bases and V by 7 bases; bases with no gene match: 7. The germline V gene encodes CDR1 ENHRY and CDR2 SYGVKD. The CDR3 DNA is TGTGCCATCATGGAGACAGGGGGGTTCACAGATACGCAGTATTTT. The encoded protein is CAIMETGGFTDTQYF.

The chain uses TRBV18 and TRBJ1-1; TRBD1 matches 11 bases. V trimming: 3 bases; J trimming: 0 bases; junction bases outside the gene matches: 6. Germline loops: CDR1 KGHSH, CDR2 LQKENI. CDR3 size: 17 residues. The chain's CDR3 is CASSPLGQGALNTEAFF. The CDR3, as DNA: TGTGCCAGCTCACCCCTAGGACAGGGGGCTCTGAACACTGAAGCTTTCTTT.

The rearrangement links TRBV25-1 to TRBJ1-1, with D maybe TRBD1 (5 bases). Trimming took 4 bases from V and 7 from J, leaving 16 bases between them. The V gene's germline CDR1 is MGHDK and CDR2 SYGVNS. The CDR3 length is 14 residues. CDR3 region: CASSGTIYTDEAFF. CDR3 bases: TGTGCCAGCAGTGGGACAATATACACGGATGAAGCTTTCTTT.

The chain is built from TRBV18 and TRBJ2-3, with TRBD1 identical over 7 bases. Trimming removed 4 bases from V and 0 bases from J; junction bases left unmatched: 7. Germline lookup yields CDR1 KGHSH and CDR2 LQKENI. The CDR3 runs to 16 residues. The CDR3 bases are TGTGCCAGCTCACTCAGACAGGGAGAGAGCACAGATACGCAGTATTTT. Its protein is CASSLRQGESTDTQYF.

This CDR3 is CASSPPRAASYEQYF. DNA of the CDR3: TGTGCCAGCAGCCCCCCCAGGGCTGCTTCCTACGAGCAGTACTTC. The chain is built from TRBV3-1 (or the pseudogene TRBV3-2) and TRBJ2-7, with D possibly TRBD1 on 5 matching bases. Germline lookup yields CDR1 LGHDT and CDR2 YNNKEL (reference sequence). The V end lost 4 bases, the J end lost 1 base, and 14 bases lay between the germline ends. CDR3 length: 15 residues.

Comments on this clone: One junction end disagrees with the germline gene, perhaps due to a read error. This chain links TRBV27 with TRBJ2-1; 8 bases line up with TRBD1. CDR3 length equals 16 residues. Germline V gives CDR1 MNHEY, CDR2 SMNVEV (reference sequence). In nucleotides, the CDR3 is TGTGCCAGCAGCTTATACGGACAGGGTGGCAGCAATGAGCAGTTCTTC. Translation: CASSLYGQGGSNEQFF.

The chain carries TRBV7-2 and TRBJ1-3, with TRBD1 matching 7 bases. The CDR3 contains 13 residues. Germline assignment: CDR1 SGHTA and CDR2 FQGNSA. J gave up 3 bases and V 8 bases, and 4 bases lay outside the gene matches. The CDR3 here is CASARGIGNTIYF. The CDR3 DNA sequence: TGTGCCAGCGCCAGGGGGATTGGAAACACCATATATTTT.

V gene TRBV5-5 combines with J gene TRBJ2-1, with D hard to call. CDR3 size: 12 residues. Germline V CDR1 and CDR2: SGHKS, YYEKEE (reference sequence). Trimming left V 2 bases short and J 6 bases short, with 6 bases between. The CDR3: CASSFQVNEQFF. Here the CDR3 DNA reads TGTGCCAGCAGCTTTCAGGTCAATGAGCAGTTCTTC.

CDR3: CASSLVGTGDNSPLHF. In nucleotides, the CDR3 is TGTGCCAGCAGCTTAGTGGGGACAGGGGACAATTCACCCCTCCACTTT. The rearrangement links TRBV7-9 to TRBJ1-6, with TRBD1 identical over 10 bases. There are 16 residues in the CDR3. With 1 base clipped from V and 7 bases from J, the junction kept 4 bases outside the gene matches. From germline, CDR1 is SEHNR and CDR2 FQNEAQ (reference sequence).

The chain couples TRBV5-1 to TRBJ2-1; the match to TRBD2 covers 8 bases. This CDR3 has 15 amino acids. The V gene end was trimmed by 0 bases and the J gene end by 9 bases; junction bases not matched to a gene: 8. The germline V gene has CDR1 SGHRS and CDR2 YFSETQ. The CDR3 nucleotides read TGCGCCAGCAGCTTGGCGGCGGGGGGTGGTATTGAGCAGTTCTTC. Encoded protein: CASSLAAGGGIEQFF.

The rearrangement uses TRBV6-5 and TRBJ1-1; 9 bases map to TRBD1. This CDR3 is built from 13 residues. The V gene's germline CDR1 is MNHEY and CDR2 SVGAGI. Trimming cost V 6 bases and J 6 bases; bases outside gene matches: 5. The CDR3 reads CASRTGGRAEAFF. The DNA of the CDR3 is TGTGCCAGCAGAACAGGGGGCAGGGCTGAAGCTTTCTTT.

The chain couples TRBV7-8 to TRBJ2-1; 9 nucleotides agree with TRBD2. Losses at the gene ends were 0 bases for V and 12 bases for J; bases not matched to a gene: 6. This CDR3 contains 14 residues. CDR1 is SGHVS and CDR2 is FQNEAQ in the germline V gene. The CDR3 DNA reads as TGTGCCAGCAGCTTAGCGCGGGGGGGAACTGGGCAGTTCTTC. It encodes CASSLARGGTGQFF.

V gene TRBV10-1 combines with J gene TRBJ1-6; possibly TRBD1 for D (6 bases). The ends were cut back, 6 bases at V and 5 bases at J, with 11 bases in the middle. CDR1 is WNHNN, CDR2 SYGVQD, per germline (reference sequence). The CDR3 contains 14 residues. The CDR3 DNA is TGCGCCAGCAGCTCCGGGACAAATAATTCACCCCTCCACTTT. This translates into CASSSGTNNSPLHF.

This chain joins TRBV7-2 and TRBJ2-1; no clear D gene. V lost 4 bases to trimming and J lost 4 bases, with 14 bases between them. The length of the CDR3 is 15 residues. Germline CDR1 SGHTA, CDR2 FQGNSA. The CDR3 spells CASSSLPPLYNEQFF. The CDR3 DNA reads as TGTGCCAGCAGCTCCCTTCCACCTCTATACAATGAGCAGTTCTTC.

The genes are TRBV1 and TRBJ2-7; TRBD1 was called by the table and not checked on the DNA. TRBV1 is a listed pseudogene. The CDR3 totals 14 residues. The CDR3 bases are TGCACCAGCAGCTACCGGGACAGCCCCTACGAGCAGTACTTC. Translated, it gives CTSSYRDSPYEQYF.

V and J are TRBV18 and TRBJ2-3; TRBD1 matches 9 bases. Germline V gene sequence: CDR1 KGHSH, CDR2 LQKENI. Trimming at V came to 2 bases and at J to 1 base, leaving 1 base not matched to a gene. This CDR3 comprises 15 residues. The CDR3 DNA reads as TGTGCCAGCTCACCAACAGGGGGCCGCACAGATACGCAGTATTTT. Translating it yields CASSPTGGRTDTQYF.

The V and J genes are TRBV7-6 and TRBJ1-1, with no clear D. The V gene lost 0 bases and the J gene lost 6 bases, with 8 bases spanning the gap. Germline V gene lookup returns CDR1 SGHVS and CDR2 FNYEAQ. This CDR3 has 13 amino acids. The CDR3 coding sequence is TGTGCCAGCAGCTTAGCTATGGGCGCTGAAGCTTTCTTT. Protein: CASSLAMGAEAFF.

This chain links TRBV18 with TRBJ2-3, with a weak D call TRBD1 (6 bases). The V and J ends lost 6 bases and 2 bases respectively, with 12 bases between them. CDR1 and CDR2 from the germline V gene are KGHSH and LQKENI. The CDR3 has 14 amino acids. The CDR3 loop is CASSPGHPTDTQYF. The CDR3 DNA follows: TGTGCCAGCTCCCCGGGACATCCCACAGATACGCAGTATTTT. Based on the CDR3 plus reference TRBV18 and TRBJ2-3, the full variable domain is NAGVMQNPRHLVRRRGQEARLRCSPMKGHSHVYWYRQLPEEGLKFMVYLQKENIIDESGMPKERFSAEFPKEGPSILRIQQVVRGDSAAYFCASSPGHPTDTQYFGPGTRLTVL.

The chain links TRBV27 to TRBJ2-2; 10 bases agree with TRBD1. The CDR3 runs 16 residues. Germline CDR1 and CDR2: MNHEY and SMNVEV (reference sequence). After removal of 5 bases from V and 4 bases from J, the junction contained 7 bases not matched to a gene. The CDR3 DNA sequence: TGTGCCAGCAGTCTCACCGGGACAGGGGCCACCGGGGAGCTGTTTTTT. Protein product: CASSLTGTGATGELFF.

The V gene is TRBV2, the J gene TRBJ2-3; tentatively, D is TRBD1 (7 bases). V was cut by 3 bases and J by 4 bases, with 14 bases left in between. CDR1 SNHLY and CDR2 FYNNEI come from the germline V gene. CDR3 length equals 15 residues. CDR3 region: CASSDRGRWSDTQYF. CDR3 DNA sequence: TGTGCCAGCAGTGACAGGGGGAGGTGGTCAGATACGCAGTATTTT.

This rearrangement joins TRBV7-6 to TRBJ1-4, with D possibly TRBD1 on 6 matching bases. The CDR3 runs 17 residues. Germline CDR1 and CDR2: SGHVS and FNYEAQ. The ends were cut back, 0 bases at V and 8 bases at J, with 19 bases in the middle. The CDR3 nucleotides are TGTGCCAGCAGCTTAGCGCCTTTCTCAGGGGCAAGAGAAAAACTGTTTTTT. Translating it yields CASSLAPFSGAREKLFF.